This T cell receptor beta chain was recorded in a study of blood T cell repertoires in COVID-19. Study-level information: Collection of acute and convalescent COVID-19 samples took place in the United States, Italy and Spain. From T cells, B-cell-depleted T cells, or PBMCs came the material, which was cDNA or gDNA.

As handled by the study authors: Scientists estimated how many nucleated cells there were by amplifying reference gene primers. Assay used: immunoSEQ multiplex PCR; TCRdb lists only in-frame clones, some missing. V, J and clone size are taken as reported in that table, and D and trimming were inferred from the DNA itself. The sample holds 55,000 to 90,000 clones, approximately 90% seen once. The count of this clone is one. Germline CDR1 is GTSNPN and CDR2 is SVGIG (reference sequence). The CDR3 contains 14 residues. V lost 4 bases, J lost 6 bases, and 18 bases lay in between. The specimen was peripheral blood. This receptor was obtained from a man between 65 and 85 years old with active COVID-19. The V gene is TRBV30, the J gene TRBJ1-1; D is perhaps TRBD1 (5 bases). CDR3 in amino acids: CAWTRGGKRPEAFF. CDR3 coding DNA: TGTGCCTGGACCCGTGGGGGGAAGCGGCCTGAAGCTTTCTTT.